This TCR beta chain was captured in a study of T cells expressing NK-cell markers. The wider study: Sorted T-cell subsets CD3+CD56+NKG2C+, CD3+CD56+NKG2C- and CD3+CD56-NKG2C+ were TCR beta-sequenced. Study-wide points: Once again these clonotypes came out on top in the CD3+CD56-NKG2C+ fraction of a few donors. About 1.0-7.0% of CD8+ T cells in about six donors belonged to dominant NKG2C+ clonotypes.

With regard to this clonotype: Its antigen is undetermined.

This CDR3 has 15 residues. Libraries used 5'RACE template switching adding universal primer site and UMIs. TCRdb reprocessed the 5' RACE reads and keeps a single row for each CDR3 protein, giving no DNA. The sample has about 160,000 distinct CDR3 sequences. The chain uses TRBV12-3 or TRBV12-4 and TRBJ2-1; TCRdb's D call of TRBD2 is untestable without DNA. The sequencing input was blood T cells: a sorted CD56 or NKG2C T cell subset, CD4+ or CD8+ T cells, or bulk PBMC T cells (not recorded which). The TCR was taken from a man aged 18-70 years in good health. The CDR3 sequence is CASSVGREAVNEQFF.